Detailed here is one T cell receptor beta chain. Here immunoSEQ multiplex PCR was the method, and the copy in TCRdb shows in-frame clones only, minus some. The sample has around 140,000 clones; 88% are singletons. The record originates from a study of blood T cell repertoires in COVID-19. CDR1 is MNHNY and CDR2 is SVGAGI in the germline V gene (reference sequence). V dropped 6 bases and J dropped 11; count of bases not matched to a gene: 7. The length of the CDR3 is 12 residues. The rearrangement links TRBV6-6 to TRBJ1-1; 9 bases fit TRBD1. The material sequenced was peripheral blood. The clonotype originates from a man between 65 and 80 years old with active COVID-19. In DNA form, the CDR3 reads TGTGCCAGCAGCTTGACAGGGGGAGAGGCTTTCTTT. This codes for CASSLTGGEAFF.